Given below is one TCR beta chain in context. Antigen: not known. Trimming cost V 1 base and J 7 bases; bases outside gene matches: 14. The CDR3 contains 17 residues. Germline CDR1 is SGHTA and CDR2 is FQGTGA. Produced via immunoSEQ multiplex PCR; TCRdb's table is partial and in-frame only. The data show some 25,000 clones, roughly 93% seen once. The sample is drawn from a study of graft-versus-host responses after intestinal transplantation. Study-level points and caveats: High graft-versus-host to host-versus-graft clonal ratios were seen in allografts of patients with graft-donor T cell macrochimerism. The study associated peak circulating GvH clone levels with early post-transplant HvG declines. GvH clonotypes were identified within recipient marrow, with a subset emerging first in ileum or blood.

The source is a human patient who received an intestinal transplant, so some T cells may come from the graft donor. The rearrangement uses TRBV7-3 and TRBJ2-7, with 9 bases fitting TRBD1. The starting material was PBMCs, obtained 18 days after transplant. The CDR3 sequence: CASSLRRGTGRRGEQYF. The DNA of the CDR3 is TGTGCCAGCAGCTTAAGACGGGGGACAGGGCGACGTGGGGAGCAGTACTTC.